This TCR beta chain was captured by sequencing in a study of T cell responses to AZD1222 COVID-19 vaccine. As for the study in general: Analysis merged second doses at about 4 or about 12 weeks. Study-wide findings and caveats: Mapped onto spike, vaccine-associated CD4 TCRs spanned it and were dominant at 160-218 and 743-854. There were repertoire samples only from the period after the peak T cell response. Increases in Spike-specific TCR breadth and depth were seen after two AZD1222 doses.

The assay was immunoSEQ multiplex PCR, and TCRdb's table has in-frame clones only and misses some. The data contain 150,000 to 200,000 clones, about 90% of them singletons. The CDR3 consists of 15 residues. V lost 4 bases to trimming and J lost 3 bases, with 11 bases between them. Looked up from germline, CDR1 is SGHTS and CDR2 is YDEGEE. Remarks on this clone: Antigen specificity is unknown.

The TCR comes from an adult in good health. The material sequenced was peripheral blood, taken on day 0 of AZD1222 vaccination. This rearrangement joins TRBV5-8 to TRBJ1-6, with D uncertain. In nucleotides, the CDR3 is TGTGCCAGCAGCCGGGCGGTTTTCTATAATTCACCCCTCCACTTT. It translates to CASSRAVFYNSPLHF. The full variable domain, rest sourced from reference TRBV5-8 and TRBJ1-6, is EAGVTQSPTHLIKTRGQQATLRCSPISGHTSVYWYQQALGLGLQFLLWYDEGEERNRGNFPPRFSGRQFPNYSSELNVNALELEDSALYLCASSRAVFYNSPLHFGNGTRLTVT.